The subject of this entry is one T cell receptor beta chain. In the study's own analysis: Nucleated cell counts were estimated from reference gene primer amplification. Profiled with immunoSEQ multiplex PCR; TCRdb holds only in-frame clones, not every one. V, J and clone size were drawn from that table, and D and trimming were deduced from the DNA. The top ten hold approximately 0.48% of the sample, which has around 170,000 clones, approximately 90% seen once. This sample is part of a study of blood T cell repertoires in COVID-19. Study summary: Samples came from the United States, Italy and Spain, spanning acute and convalescent COVID-19. T cells, B-cell-depleted T cells, or PBMCs provided the cDNA or gDNA that served as material.

The length of the CDR3 is 13 residues. The V and J ends lost 6 bases and 0 bases respectively, with 8 bases between them. Per germline, CDR1 MNHEY and CDR2 SVGAGI. The material sequenced was peripheral blood. The sequence was obtained from a man between 50 and 59 years old with acute or convalescent COVID-19. The chain recombines TRBV6-5 with TRBJ1-2, with D unclear. In nucleotides, the CDR3 is TGTGCCAGCAGGATAGACACTAACTATGGCTACACCTTC. It yields the protein CASRIDTNYGYTF.